Listed here is a single T cell receptor (beta chain). A much bigger clone sits one base away, suggesting this may be a read error. Germline values: CDR1 ENHRY, CDR2 SYGVKD. V gave up 2 bases and J gave up 4 bases, with 11 bases separating them. This CDR3 contains 14 residues. This sample stems from a study of T-cell reconstitution after alpha-beta-depleted transplantation in children. The TCRbeta library incorporated unique molecular identifiers. TCRdb used MiXCR to reprocess the PCR reads, holding one entry per CDR3 protein. The table includes around 400,000 distinct CDR3 sequences, roughly 10% detected once.

This sequence joins TRBV10-3 and TRBJ1-1; no clear D. The sample here was PBMCs from the stem cell graft donor, taken from the stem cell graft. The receptor comes from a human donor who donated a stem cell graft to a child with acute myeloid leukemia. The CDR3, as DNA: TGTGCCATCAGTGAGCTGGGTATGAGCACTGAAGCTTTCTTT. Translating gives CAISELGMSTEAFF.